The table lists the clone carrying this TCR beta chain with many counts. What it recognizes is unknown. A second 7 to 11 cycle PCR used barcoded and J-beta primers. One entry per CDR3 protein results from TCRdb running MiXCR on the 5' RACE reads. The data contain hundreds of thousands of distinct CDR3 sequences, 45% to 60% of them singletons. The CDR3 is made up of 13 amino acids. CDR1 is SGHAT and CDR2 is FQNNGV in the germline V gene. V lost 5 bases, J lost 9 bases, and 14 bases lay in between. The sample belongs to a study of blood T cells in healthy people across ages. Study-level findings and limits: Both higher diversity and more naive CD4+ cells marked long-lived donors when set against aged donors.

The rearrangement joins TRBV11-2 to TRBJ1-5; tentatively, D is TRBD1 (5 bases). Source material: blood. This TCR was recovered from a woman of 80 years or more in good health. The CDR3 spells CASSLQAGGPQHF. As DNA, the CDR3 is TGTGCCAGCAGCCTACAGGCTGGGGGGCCCCAGCATTTT.